These T cell receptor beta chains were read from a single sample in a study of control samples from healthy donors and cancer patients. The assay was immunoSEQ multiplex PCR, and TCRdb's table has in-frame clones only and misses some. This table has 95,000 to 150,000 clones, roughly 87% appearing once. The sample consisted of blood. Every receptor here comes from a young man in good health. The CDR3 runs from the conserved cysteine through the conserved F or W. Each record gives: J gene, clone size, V gene, D gene, CDR3 DNA, CDR3 protein. The D gene is left open where the match is weak. For some rows the clone size is stated as once, few or many, or as a class when expanded; others skip it.

j_gene: TRBJ1-6
abundance: .
v_gene: TRBV25-1
d_gene: TRBD1
CDR3nt: TGTGCCAGCAGTGAACGACAGGGGGCTCCACCCCTCCACTTT
CDR3aa: CASSERQGAPPLHF

j_gene: TRBJ2-1
abundance: .
v_gene: TRBV7-3
d_gene: .
CDR3nt: TGTGCCAGCAGCTTAGACGGGTCGGAGAGTGATGAGCAGTTCTTC
CDR3aa: CASSLDGSESDEQFF

j_gene: TRBJ2-7
abundance: .
v_gene: TRBV4-1
d_gene: TRBD1
CDR3nt: TGCGCCAGCAGCTTACGGGACAGAACTTACGAGCAGTACTTC
CDR3aa: CASSLRDRTYEQYF

j_gene: TRBJ2-5
abundance: once
v_gene: TRBV6-5
d_gene: .
CDR3nt: TGTGCCAGCAAACTACCGGTCTTATCAGAAGAGACCCAGTACTTC
CDR3aa: CASKLPVLSEETQYF

j_gene: TRBJ2-5
abundance: .
v_gene: TRBV9
d_gene: .
CDR3nt: TGTGCCAGCAGCGTAGGAGGGGGAAAAGAGACCCAGTACTTC
CDR3aa: CASSVGGGKETQYF

j_gene: TRBJ2-7
abundance: .
v_gene: TRBV6-2/TRBV6-3
d_gene: .
CDR3nt: TGTGCCAGCAGTCGTGGTGGGGAGCAGTACTTC
CDR3aa: CASSRGGEQYF

j_gene: TRBJ2-7
abundance: .
v_gene: TRBV10-3
d_gene: .
CDR3nt: TGTGCCACCAGGGATTACTACGAGCAGTACTTC
CDR3aa: CATRDYYEQYF

j_gene: TRBJ2-5
abundance: .
v_gene: TRBV5-1
d_gene: TRBD2
CDR3nt: TGCGCCAGCAGCTTACCGACTAGCGGGAGATGGGAGACCCAGTACTTC
CDR3aa: CASSLPTSGRWETQYF

j_gene: TRBJ2-1
abundance: .
v_gene: TRBV6-5
d_gene: TRBD2
CDR3nt: TGTGCCACCACGCCGGGACTAGCGTCGACTGAGCAGTTCTTC
CDR3aa: CATTPGLASTEQFF

j_gene: TRBJ1-4
abundance: .
v_gene: TRBV7-2
d_gene: .
CDR3nt: TGTGCCAGCAGCTTAGAGAGGGGATACGGTGAAAAACTGTTTTTT
CDR3aa: CASSLERGYGEKLFF

j_gene: TRBJ2-1
abundance: .
v_gene: TRBV10-3
d_gene: TRBD2
CDR3nt: TGTGCCATCAGTGAGTCGACTAGCGGGACCTACAATGAGCAGTTCTTC
CDR3aa: CAISESTSGTYNEQFF

j_gene: TRBJ1-1
abundance: .
v_gene: TRBV7-2
d_gene: .
CDR3nt: TGTGCCAGCAGCTTAGGGTTCGGGCACAGACTCATGAACACTGAAGCTTTCTTT
CDR3aa: CASSLGFGHRLMNTEAFF

j_gene: TRBJ1-6
abundance: .
v_gene: TRBV30
d_gene: .
CDR3nt: TGTGCCTGGAGTGGCAGTGTGTATAATTCACCCCTCCACTTT
CDR3aa: CAWSGSVYNSPLHF

j_gene: TRBJ2-5
abundance: .
v_gene: TRBV28
d_gene: TRBD2
CDR3nt: TGTGCCAGCAGCCCACACCCACCGGGACTAGCGGAGAAAGAGACCCAGTACTTC
CDR3aa: CASSPHPPGLAEKETQYF

j_gene: TRBJ1-2
abundance: .
v_gene: TRBV24-1
d_gene: .
CDR3nt: TGTGCCACCGCACAGGGAGATAACTATGGCTACACCTTC
CDR3aa: CATAQGDNYGYTF

j_gene: TRBJ1-1
abundance: .
v_gene: TRBV10-3
d_gene: TRBD1
CDR3nt: TGTGCCTTACAGACAGGGGTGAACACTGAAGCTTTCTTT
CDR3aa: CALQTGVNTEAFF

j_gene: TRBJ1-3
abundance: .
v_gene: TRBV30
d_gene: .
CDR3nt: TGTGCCTGGAGTGCCTTAGGCGGCTCTGGAAACACCATATATTTT
CDR3aa: CAWSALGGSGNTIYF

j_gene: TRBJ1-1
abundance: .
v_gene: TRBV9
d_gene: .
CDR3nt: TGTGCCAGCAGCGGTCTTAGGGACGGAGCTTTCTTT
CDR3aa: CASSGLRDGAFF

j_gene: TRBJ1-1
abundance: .
v_gene: TRBV11-1
d_gene: TRBD1
CDR3nt: TGTGCCAGCAGCCAACCCACAGGGGGCCGGACTGAAGCTTTCTTT
CDR3aa: CASSQPTGGRTEAFF

j_gene: TRBJ1-1
abundance: .
v_gene: TRBV4-2
d_gene: .
CDR3nt: TGTGCCAGCAGCCAATGGCAAGGGGCGGAGAACACTGAAGCTTTCTTT
CDR3aa: CASSQWQGAENTEAFF

j_gene: TRBJ1-2
abundance: .
v_gene: TRBV3-1/TRBV3-2
d_gene: TRBD1
CDR3nt: TGTGCCAGCAGCGCTTGGGACAGGGGGCATCCCGCCTTC
CDR3aa: CASSAWDRGHPAF

j_gene: TRBJ1-1
abundance: .
v_gene: TRBV9
d_gene: TRBD1
CDR3nt: TGTGCCAGCAGCGAGGGGGACAGGGGAGGAACTGAAGCTTTCTTT
CDR3aa: CASSEGDRGGTEAFF

j_gene: TRBJ2-6
abundance: .
v_gene: TRBV7-9
d_gene: TRBD1
CDR3nt: TGTGCCAGCAGCTTAGCGCTAAGGGGGCACGGGGCCAACGTCCTGACTTTC
CDR3aa: CASSLALRGHGANVLTF

j_gene: TRBJ1-2
abundance: .
v_gene: TRBV7-9
d_gene: TRBD1
CDR3nt: TGTGCCAGCAGCGTACAGGGGGCGCGGGGCTACACCTTC
CDR3aa: CASSVQGARGYTF

j_gene: TRBJ2-3
abundance: .
v_gene: TRBV10-1
d_gene: TRBD2
CDR3nt: TGCGCCAGCAGTGAGTCGAGCGGGAGAAGGGGAGATACGCAGTATTTT
CDR3aa: CASSESSGRRGDTQYF

j_gene: TRBJ1-5
abundance: .
v_gene: TRBV3-1/TRBV3-2
d_gene: .
CDR3nt: TGTGCCAGCAGCCAAGCTCAGGGAGGTAGCAATCAGCCCCAGCATTTT
CDR3aa: CASSQAQGGSNQPQHF

j_gene: TRBJ1-1
abundance: .
v_gene: TRBV18
d_gene: .
CDR3nt: TGTGCCAGCTCGGGAAGAGGGACGGACACTGAAGCTTTCTTT
CDR3aa: CASSGRGTDTEAFF

j_gene: TRBJ2-1
abundance: .
v_gene: TRBV18
d_gene: TRBD2
CDR3nt: TGTGCCAGCTCGCCCTGGACTAGCGGGAAAAATGAGCAGTTCTTC
CDR3aa: CASSPWTSGKNEQFF

j_gene: TRBJ1-5
abundance: .
v_gene: TRBV15
d_gene: .
CDR3nt: TGTGCCACCAGCAGAGGGACGGGGGGTCAGCCCCAGCATTTT
CDR3aa: CATSRGTGGQPQHF

j_gene: TRBJ2-3
abundance: .
v_gene: TRBV6-5
d_gene: TRBD2
CDR3nt: TGTGCCAGCAGTTACCAGACTAGCGGCACAGATACGCAGTATTTT
CDR3aa: CASSYQTSGTDTQYF

j_gene: TRBJ2-7
abundance: .
v_gene: TRBV30
d_gene: .
CDR3nt: TGTGCCTGTAACGAGCAGTACTTC
CDR3aa: CACNEQYF

j_gene: TRBJ1-2
abundance: .
v_gene: TRBV2
d_gene: TRBD1
CDR3nt: TGTGCCAGCAATCACGGACAGGGCAATGGCTACACCTTC
CDR3aa: CASNHGQGNGYTF

j_gene: TRBJ2-5
abundance: .
v_gene: TRBV2
d_gene: .
CDR3nt: TGTGCCAGCAGTGGTCGGCTGGGAGAGACCCAGTACTTC
CDR3aa: CASSGRLGETQYF

j_gene: TRBJ2-3
abundance: few
v_gene: TRBV6-4
d_gene: TRBD2
CDR3nt: TGTGCCAGCAGTGGACTAGCGGGAGCAGATACGCAGTATTTT
CDR3aa: CASSGLAGADTQYF

j_gene: TRBJ2-7
abundance: .
v_gene: TRBV28
d_gene: .
CDR3nt: TGTGCCAGCAGCCCCGGGGGACAGACCTACGAGCAGTACTTC
CDR3aa: CASSPGGQTYEQYF

j_gene: TRBJ1-1
abundance: .
v_gene: TRBV4-3
d_gene: TRBD1
CDR3nt: TGCGCCAGCAGCCAAGAGACAGGGAAGAACACTGAAGCTTTCTTT
CDR3aa: CASSQETGKNTEAFF

j_gene: TRBJ2-7
abundance: .
v_gene: TRBV27
d_gene: TRBD1
CDR3nt: TGTGCCAGCAGTTTAATTCCTTACTCTGGACAGGTGGAGAACGAGCAGTACTTC
CDR3aa: CASSLIPYSGQVENEQYF

j_gene: TRBJ1-5
abundance: .
v_gene: TRBV2
d_gene: .
CDR3nt: TGTGCCAGCAGTACCGGGACACGGATCGAGCCCCAGCATTTT
CDR3aa: CASSTGTRIEPQHF

j_gene: TRBJ2-5
abundance: .
v_gene: TRBV11-2
d_gene: .
CDR3nt: TGTGCCAGCAGCCCAACAGACTCCGGCAAGACCCAGTACTTC
CDR3aa: CASSPTDSGKTQYF

j_gene: TRBJ2-1
abundance: once
v_gene: TRBV4-3
d_gene: .
CDR3nt: TGCGCCAGCAGCCAGTCGATAAGGGGACTGGAATACAATGAGCAGTTCTTC
CDR3aa: CASSQSIRGLEYNEQFF

j_gene: TRBJ1-2
abundance: .
v_gene: TRBV29-1
d_gene: .
CDR3nt: TGCAGCGTTGAGGACGTAGATGGGCCGATCTTC
CDR3aa: CSVEDVDGPIF

j_gene: TRBJ1-1
abundance: .
v_gene: TRBV2
d_gene: .
CDR3nt: TGTGCCAGCAGTTCTGGATTCACTGAAGCTTTCTTT
CDR3aa: CASSSGFTEAFF

j_gene: TRBJ1-6
abundance: .
v_gene: TRBV6-5
d_gene: .
CDR3nt: TGTGCCAGCAGTTGGGTCGGGGTCTATAATTCACCCCTCCACTTT
CDR3aa: CASSWVGVYNSPLHF

j_gene: TRBJ1-1
abundance: once
v_gene: TRBV5-6
d_gene: .
CDR3nt: TGTGCCAGCAGCTTGGTCGGGGATTTGAACACTGAAGCTTTCTTT
CDR3aa: CASSLVGDLNTEAFF

j_gene: TRBJ2-7
abundance: .
v_gene: TRBV19
d_gene: TRBD2
CDR3nt: TGTGCCAGTAGTATTCTAGCGGGACGTAACTACGAGCAGTACTTC
CDR3aa: CASSILAGRNYEQYF